The entry below describes one T cell receptor (beta chain). No antigen is known for it. The record originates from a study of T cell responses to AZD1222 COVID-19 vaccine. The data were produced by immunoSEQ multiplex PCR, yet TCRdb's version contains in-frame clones alone and is incomplete. The data hold about 48,000 clones, with 89% observed a single time. Study-wide points: Reportedly, nearly half the spike-specific TCRs target unmutated variant regions. It should be noted that donors were predominantly white British and more often female, and clonal diversity was possibly underestimated.

The germline V gene encodes CDR1 ENHRY and CDR2 SYGVKD. The CDR3 has 14 amino acids. The ends lost 3 bases at V and 5 bases at J; junction bases unmatched: 2. The TCR comes from an adult who received the AZD1222 COVID-19 vaccine. The gene calls are TRBV10-3 and TRBJ2-2, with 8 nucleotides matching TRBD1. Material: peripheral blood, obtained 28 days after the second AZD1222 dose. In DNA form, the CDR3 reads TGTGCCATCAGTGACGACAGGGGAACCGGGGAGCTGTTTTTT. Its protein product is CAISDDRGTGELFF.